This record covers a single TCR beta chain. The entry originates in a study of blood T cell repertoires in COVID-19. Across the study: From T cells, B-cell-depleted T cells, or PBMCs came the material, which was cDNA or gDNA.

Per the authors' pipeline: Researchers report that nucleated cell counts were estimated from reference gene primer amplification. The method was immunoSEQ multiplex PCR; TCRdb's version includes in-frame clones alone and lacks a portion of them. V, J and clone size are taken as reported in that table, and D and trimming were inferred from the DNA itself. The repertoire holds about 240,000 clones, with about 90% as singletons. The germline V gene has CDR1 LNHDA and CDR2 SQIVND (reference sequence). The ends were cut back, 3 bases at V and 10 bases at J, with 10 bases in the middle. This CDR3 has 13 residues.

The TCR comes from a man aged 55-75 years with acute or convalescent COVID-19. The sequenced sample consisted of peripheral blood. This rearrangement joins TRBV19 to TRBJ1-6; D unresolved. CDR3: CASSIPGSSPLHF. In DNA, the CDR3 is TGTGCCAGTAGTATTCCGGGTAGCTCACCCCTCCACTTT.